This T cell receptor beta chain derives from a study of CD8 T cells in ankylosing spondylitis. Overall study findings and caveats: Disease-linked clones bore a CD8+ phenotype, appearing relatively rarely in peripheral blood.

The germline CDR1 and CDR2 sequences are DFQATT and SNEGSKA (reference sequence). V lost 5 bases, J lost 4 bases, and 5 bases stayed unmatched. This CDR3 is 12 amino acids long. TCRdb reprocessed the 5' RACE reads with MiXCR, giving one entry per CDR3 protein. The sample records tens of thousands of distinct CDR3 sequences, about 27% being singletons. As regards this clonotype: Antigen: not known.

Source material: blood, either unsorted or a sorted T cell fraction (not recorded which). The receptor's source is a male donor with ankylosing spondylitis or in good health (not recorded which). The rearrangement links TRBV20-1 to TRBJ2-7; TRBD1 matches at 7 bases. The CDR3 sequence: CSAGRDRYEQYF. The CDR3 coding sequence is TGCAGTGCTGGACGGGACAGATACGAGCAGTACTTC.